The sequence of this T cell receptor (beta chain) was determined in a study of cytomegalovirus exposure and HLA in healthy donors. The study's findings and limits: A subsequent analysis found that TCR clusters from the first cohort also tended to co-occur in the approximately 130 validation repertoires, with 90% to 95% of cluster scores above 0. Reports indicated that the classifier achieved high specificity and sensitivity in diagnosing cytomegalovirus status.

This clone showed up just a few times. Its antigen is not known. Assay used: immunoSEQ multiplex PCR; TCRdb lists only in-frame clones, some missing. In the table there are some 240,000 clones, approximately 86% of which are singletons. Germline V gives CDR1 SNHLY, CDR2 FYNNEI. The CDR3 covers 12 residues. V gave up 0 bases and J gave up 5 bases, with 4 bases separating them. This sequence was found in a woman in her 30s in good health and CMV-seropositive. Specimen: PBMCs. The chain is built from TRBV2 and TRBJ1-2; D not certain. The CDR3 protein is CASSEAPYGYTF. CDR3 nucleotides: TGTGCCAGCAGTGAAGCTCCTTATGGCTACACCTTC.